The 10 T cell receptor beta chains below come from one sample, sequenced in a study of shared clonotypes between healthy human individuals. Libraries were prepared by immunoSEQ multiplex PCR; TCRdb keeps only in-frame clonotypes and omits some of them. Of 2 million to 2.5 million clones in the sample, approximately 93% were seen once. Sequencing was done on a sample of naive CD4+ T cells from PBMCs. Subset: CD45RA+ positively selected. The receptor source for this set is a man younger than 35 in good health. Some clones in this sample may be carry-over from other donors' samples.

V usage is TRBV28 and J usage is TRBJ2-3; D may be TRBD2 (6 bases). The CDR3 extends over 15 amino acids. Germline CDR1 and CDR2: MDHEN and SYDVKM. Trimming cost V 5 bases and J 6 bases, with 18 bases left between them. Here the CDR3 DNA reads TGTGCCAGCAGTACTCCGGGCGGGGCCCGCGATACGCAGTATTTT. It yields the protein CASSTPGGARDTQYF. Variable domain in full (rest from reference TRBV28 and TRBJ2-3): DVKVTQSSRYLVKRTGEKVFLECVQDMDHENMFWYRQDPGLGLRLIYFSYDVKMKEKGDIPEGYSVSREKKERFSLILESASTNQTSMYLCASSTPGGARDTQYFGPGTRLTVL.

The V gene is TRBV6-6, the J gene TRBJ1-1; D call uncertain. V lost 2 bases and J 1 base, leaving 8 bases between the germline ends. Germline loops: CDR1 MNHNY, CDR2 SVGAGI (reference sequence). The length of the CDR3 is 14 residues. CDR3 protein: CASSYGRKNTEAFF. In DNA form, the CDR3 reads TGTGCCAGCAGTTACGGACGGAAGAACACTGAAGCTTTCTTT.

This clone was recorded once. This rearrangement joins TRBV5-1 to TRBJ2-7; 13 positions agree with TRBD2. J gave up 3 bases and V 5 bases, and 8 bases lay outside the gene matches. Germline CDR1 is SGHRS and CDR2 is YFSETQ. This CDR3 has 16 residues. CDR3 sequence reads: CASSYTSGRANYEQYF. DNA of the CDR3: TGCGCCAGCAGTTATACTAGCGGGAGGGCCAACTACGAGCAGTACTTC.

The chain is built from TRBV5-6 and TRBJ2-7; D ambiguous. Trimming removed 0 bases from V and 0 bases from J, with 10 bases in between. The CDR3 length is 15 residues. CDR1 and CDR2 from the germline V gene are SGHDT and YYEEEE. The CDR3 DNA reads TGTGCCAGCAGCTTGGGAGGCTCGAGCTCCTACGAGCAGTACTTC. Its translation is CASSLGGSSSYEQYF.

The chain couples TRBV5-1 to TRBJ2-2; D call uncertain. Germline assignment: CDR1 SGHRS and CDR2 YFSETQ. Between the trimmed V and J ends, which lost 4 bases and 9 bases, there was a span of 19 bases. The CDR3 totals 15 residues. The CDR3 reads CASSIPTEPRRELFF. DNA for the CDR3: TGCGCCAGCAGCATCCCCACCGAGCCTAGGAGGGAGCTGTTTTTT.

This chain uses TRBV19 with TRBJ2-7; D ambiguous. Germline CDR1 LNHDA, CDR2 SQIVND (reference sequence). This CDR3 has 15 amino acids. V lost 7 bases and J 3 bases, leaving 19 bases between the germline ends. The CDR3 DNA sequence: TGTGCCAGTACCGTTGTTAGGTTTAGGGACTACGAGCAGTACTTC. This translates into CASTVVRFRDYEQYF.

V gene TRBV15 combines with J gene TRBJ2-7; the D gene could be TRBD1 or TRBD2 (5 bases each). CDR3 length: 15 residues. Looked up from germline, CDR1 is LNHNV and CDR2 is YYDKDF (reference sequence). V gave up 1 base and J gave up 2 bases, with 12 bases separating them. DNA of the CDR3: TGTGCCACCAGCAGAGGGTACGGGACGACCTACGAGCAGTACTTC. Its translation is CATSRGYGTTYEQYF.

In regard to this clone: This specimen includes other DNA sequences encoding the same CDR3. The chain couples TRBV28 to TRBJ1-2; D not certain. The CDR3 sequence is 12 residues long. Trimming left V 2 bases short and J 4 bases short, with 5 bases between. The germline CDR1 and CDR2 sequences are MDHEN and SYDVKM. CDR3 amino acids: CASSLVGYGYTF. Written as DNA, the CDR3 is TGTGCCAGCAGTTTAGTAGGCTATGGCTACACCTTC.

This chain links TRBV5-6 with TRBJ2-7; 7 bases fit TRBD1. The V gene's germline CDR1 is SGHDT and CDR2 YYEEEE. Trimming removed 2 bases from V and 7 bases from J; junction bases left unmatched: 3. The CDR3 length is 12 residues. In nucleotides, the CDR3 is TGTGCCAGCAGCTTACAGGGGTTTGAGCAGTACTTC. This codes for CASSLQGFEQYF.

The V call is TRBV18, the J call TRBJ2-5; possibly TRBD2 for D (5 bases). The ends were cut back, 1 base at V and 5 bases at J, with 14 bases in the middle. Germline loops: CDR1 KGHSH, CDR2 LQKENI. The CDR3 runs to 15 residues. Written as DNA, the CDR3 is TGTGCCAGCTCACCACTAGTAGGCGCGGGCGAGACCCAGTACTTC. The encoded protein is CASSPLVGAGETQYF.